The 21 T cell receptor beta chains given below trace back to one sample, sequenced in a study of control samples from healthy donors and cancer patients. Clones were sequenced by immunoSEQ multiplex PCR, and TCRdb holds only the in-frame ones, with some missing. The data show just over 150,000 clones, more than 85% seen once. What was sequenced was blood. The receptors originated from a man between 50 and 59 years old in good health.

CDR3 nucleotides: TGTGCCAGCAGTTTAACCCAGGGGTTCGGCTACGAGCAGTACTTC. This translates into CASSLTQGFGYEQYF. V gene TRBV6-5 combines with J gene TRBJ2-7; D possibly corresponds to TRBD1 (6 bases). V lost 4 bases to trimming and J lost 3 bases, with 16 bases between them. CDR3 length equals 15 residues. CDR1 and CDR2 (germline): MNHEY, SVGAGI.

This chain joins TRBV2 and TRBJ2-3; 7 nucleotides agree with TRBD1. The CDR3 is 14 residues long. With V trimmed by 7 bases and J by 6 bases, 10 bases remained unmatched. Germline V CDR1 and CDR2: SNHLY, FYNNEI. This CDR3 reads CASIADRARDTQYF. The CDR3 nucleotides read TGTGCCAGCATCGCAGACAGGGCCCGCGATACGCAGTATTTT.

V usage is TRBV5-1 and J usage is TRBJ2-5; D call uncertain. The germline gives CDR1 SGHRS, CDR2 YFSETQ. The germline V and J ends were trimmed by 4 bases and 4 bases, with 14 bases remaining between them. The CDR3 length is 14 residues. The DNA for the CDR3 is TGCGCCAGCAGCCCGGACCGATATGGAGAGACCCAGTACTTC. The encoded protein is CASSPDRYGETQYF. Full variable domain (outside the CDR3, taken from reference TRBV5-1 and TRBJ2-5): KAGVTQTPRYLIKTRGQQVTLSCSPISGHRSVSWYQQTPGQGLQFLFEYFSETQRNKGNFPGRFSGRQFSNSRSEMNVSTLELGDSALYLCASSPDRYGETQYFGPGTRLLVL.

CDR3 DNA: TGTGCCAGCAGCCGACAGGGCCGGAACACTGAAGCTTTCTTT. Translating gives CASSRQGRNTEAFF. The chain is built from TRBV14 and TRBJ1-1, with 7 bases identical to TRBD1. CDR1 SGHDN and CDR2 FVKESK come from the germline V gene. This CDR3 has 14 amino acids. V lost 4 bases, J lost 1 base, and 3 bases stayed unmatched.

This rearrangement joins TRBV3-1 (or the pseudogene TRBV3-2) to TRBJ2-7; 9 nucleotides agree with TRBD2. The V and J ends lost 1 base and 2 bases, in that order; junction bases with no gene match: 3. This CDR3 spans 15 amino acids. Germline CDR1 reads LGHDT; CDR2 reads YNNKEL (reference sequence). DNA for the CDR3: TGTGCCAGCAGCCAAGTCCTAGCGGGACCCTACGAGCAGTACTTC. Translated: CASSQVLAGPYEQYF.

The chain combines TRBV28 with TRBJ2-7, with 15 bases fitting TRBD2. Germline CDR1 reads MDHEN; CDR2 reads SYDVKM. The CDR3 extends over 13 amino acids. DNA for the CDR3: TGTGCTACCAGGACTAGCGGGAGGGGCGAGCAGTACTTC. As protein: CATRTSGRGEQYF.

The chain is built from TRBV4-1 and TRBJ2-5; 7 nucleotides line up with TRBD1. This CDR3 spans 16 amino acids. V gave up 2 bases and J gave up 4 bases; unmatched junction bases: 10. Germline loops: CDR1 MGHRA, CDR2 YSYEKL. CDR3 nucleotides: TGCGCCAGCAGCCAATTCTCCCGGGACAGTGGAGAGACCCAGTACTTC. Translation: CASSQFSRDSGETQYF.

V usage is TRBV20-1 and J usage is TRBJ1-1, with D maybe TRBD1 (5 bases). CDR1 DFQATT and CDR2 SNEGSKA come from the germline V gene (reference sequence). The length of the CDR3 is 13 residues. V lost 3 bases, J lost 4 bases, and 12 bases lay in between. CDR3 sequence (DNA): TGCAGTGCTAGTCTGGTGGGGGGCACTGAAGCTTTCTTT. This sequence encodes CSASLVGGTEAFF.

The genes are TRBV7-5 and TRBJ2-1; the listed D gene, TRBD2, was not tested against the DNA. TRBV7-5 is a pseudogene. The CDR3 loop spans 18 amino acids. DNA for the CDR3: TGTGCCAGAAGCTTAGGTGGTAGCGGGGGAAGCTCCTACAATGAGCAGTTCTTC. This codes for CARSLGGSGGSSYNEQFF.

The rearrangement joins TRBV2 to TRBJ1-6; the D gene is possibly TRBD1 (6 bases). This CDR3 region has 16 residues. Germline assignment: CDR1 SNHLY and CDR2 FYNNEI. The V and J ends lost 2 bases and 6 bases respectively, with 14 bases between them. CDR3 sequence (DNA): TGTGCCAGCAGTGAAAGTACAGGGTGGATTAATTCACCCCTCCACTTT. This gives the protein CASSESTGWINSPLHF.

The rearrangement links TRBV10-1 to TRBJ2-1; 10 bases match TRBD2. Germline trimming cut 6 bases from V and 9 bases from J; bases unmatched to any gene: 5. The CDR3 runs 13 residues. CDR1 is WNHNN and CDR2 is SYGVQD in the germline V gene (reference sequence). The CDR3 DNA reads as TGCGCCAGCAGCCTAGCGGGAGTAAGTGAGCAGTTCTTC. It specifies CASSLAGVSEQFF.

This clone was recorded only once. The chain combines TRBV7-9 with TRBJ1-2, with D maybe TRBD1 (5 bases). Germline CDR1 SEHNR, CDR2 FQNEAQ (reference sequence). V gave up 4 bases and J gave up 2 bases, with 20 bases separating them. CDR3 length: 17 residues. For the CDR3, the DNA is TGTGCCAGCAGCTCAAGCTACACCGGGACGCTAAACTATGGCTACACCTTC. It codes for CASSSSYTGTLNYGYTF.

The J gene is TRBJ2-1, the V gene TRBV19; D unclear. Between the trimmed V and J ends, which lost 3 bases and 0 bases, there was a span of 12 bases. Germline values: CDR1 LNHDA, CDR2 SQIVND (reference sequence). The CDR3 is 16 amino acids. In DNA form, the CDR3 reads TGTGCCAGTAGTATCAGGCACATCATCTCCTACAATGAGCAGTTCTTC. Translating gives CASSIRHIISYNEQFF.

The rearrangement uses TRBV14 and TRBJ1-1; D not resolved. The germline V gene has CDR1 SGHDN and CDR2 FVKESK. The CDR3 spans 15 residues. The V gene lost 4 bases and the J gene lost 0 bases, with 12 bases spanning the gap. The CDR3 region has the DNA TGTGCCAGCAGCCGATCACCGACCCTGAACACTGAAGCTTTCTTT. Protein product: CASSRSPTLNTEAFF.

This chain connects TRBV12-3 or TRBV12-4 to TRBJ2-1; possible D gene TRBD1, 6 bases. CDR3 length: 12 amino acids. Trimming cost V 4 bases and J 15 bases, with 16 bases left between them. CDR3 in amino acids: CASSSARTARFF. As DNA, the CDR3 is TGTGCCAGCAGTTCGGCCCGGACAGCCCGGTTCTTC.

This chain connects TRBV11-2 to TRBJ1-1; 8 bases align to TRBD1. J gave up 5 bases and V 5 bases, and 4 bases lay outside the gene matches. The V gene's germline CDR1 is SGHAT and CDR2 FQNNGV. The CDR3 totals 13 residues. CDR3 amino acids: CASSQTGGTEAFF. The CDR3 DNA is TGTGCCAGCAGCCAAACAGGGGGGACTGAAGCTTTCTTT.

This chain links TRBV28 with TRBJ1-2, with 8 bases fitting TRBD1. V was pared by 6 bases and J by 4 bases, with 7 bases of the junction left unmatched. The germline V gene encodes CDR1 MDHEN and CDR2 SYDVKM. The CDR3 is 14 amino acids. The CDR3 reads CASRDRGTGYGYTF. DNA of the CDR3: TGTGCCAGCAGGGATCGGGGGACAGGCTATGGCTACACCTTC.

The chain is built from TRBV7-9 and TRBJ1-2, with D hard to call. Per germline, CDR1 SEHNR and CDR2 FQNEAQ (reference sequence). This CDR3 contains 11 residues. The germline V and J ends were trimmed by 5 bases and 7 bases, with 8 bases remaining between them. CDR3 protein: CASSPDGGYTF. In DNA form, the CDR3 reads TGTGCCAGCAGCCCAGATGGTGGCTACACCTTC.

The rearrangement joins TRBV19 to TRBJ1-1; possible D gene TRBD1, 6 bases. CDR3 length: 12 residues. In germline, CDR1 is LNHDA, CDR2 SQIVND (reference sequence). V lost 3 bases and J 8 bases, leaving 10 bases between the germline ends. This CDR3 reads CASSMSRGEAFF. DNA of the CDR3: TGTGCCAGTAGTATGTCCAGGGGAGAAGCTTTCTTT.

The chain is built from TRBV5-1 and TRBJ2-1; 8 bases align to TRBD2. The junction had 4 bases not matched to a gene; V was cut back by 4 bases and J by 4 bases. Germline V CDR1 and CDR2: SGHRS, YFSETQ. CDR3 size: 14 residues. CDR3 loop: CASSVREAYNEQFF. CDR3 nucleotide sequence: TGCGCCAGCAGCGTGCGGGAGGCTTACAATGAGCAGTTCTTC.

The V and J genes are TRBV15 and TRBJ2-2; 10 bases are shared with TRBD2. V gave up 1 base and J gave up 1 base; unmatched junction bases: 6. The length of the CDR3 is 18 residues. CDR1 LNHNV and CDR2 YYDKDF come from the germline V gene (reference sequence). The DNA for the CDR3 is TGTGCCACCAGCAGAGTTAGTAGCGGGAGGAGGAACACCGGGGAGCTGTTTTTT. This translates into CATSRVSSGRRNTGELFF.